The 17 T cell receptor beta chains in this list originate from one sample, sequenced in a study of cytomegalovirus exposure and HLA in healthy donors (dated by TCRdb to 2016 to 2017). The library came from the immunoSEQ multiplex PCR assay. The multiplex PCR relied on a mix of 60 forward primers for TCR Vbeta segments and 13 reverse primers for TCR Jbeta segments. TCRdb re-hosts the immuneACCESS table, in-frame sequences only. Its copies lack some clones; in the studies checked, an unresolved V gene accounts for under half of them, and the cause for the rest is not known. The sample profile shows some 120,000 clones; 73% of them were found once. In total, the top ten clones hold over 2% of the sample. The sequenced material came from PBMCs. The receptors here all came from a woman between 35 and 50 years old in good health and CMV-seropositive.

The V call is TRBV29-1, the J call TRBJ1-1; D not certain. This CDR3 region has 12 residues. In germline, CDR1 is SQVTM, CDR2 ANQGSEA. V was clipped by 2 bases and J by 6 bases, with 10 bases between them. CDR3 sequence: CSVEHLSPEAFF. The DNA for the CDR3 is TGCAGCGTTGAACATCTGAGTCCTGAAGCTTTCTTT.

The V gene is TRBV6-6, the J gene TRBJ2-6; no definite D call. Trimming removed 7 bases from V and 0 bases from J, with 7 bases in between. Germline V CDR1 and CDR2: MNHNY, SVGAGI (reference sequence). The CDR3 is made up of 14 amino acids. CDR3 DNA sequence: TGTGCCAGCACAGTCAACTCTGGGGCCAACGTCCTGACTTTC. The encoded protein is CASTVNSGANVLTF.

This rearrangement joins TRBV7-2 to TRBJ2-7, with 8 nucleotides matching TRBD2. This CDR3 comprises 13 residues. Germline CDR1 and CDR2: SGHTA and FQGNSA. The trim removed 1 base at V and 9 bases at J, leaving 5 bases unmatched. The CDR3 protein is CASSLEAGGVQYF. The CDR3 DNA sequence: TGTGCCAGCAGCTTAGAGGCGGGGGGTGTGCAGTACTTC.

The chain combines TRBV4-3 with TRBJ2-5; TRBD1 is a possible D gene (6 bases). Germline V gene lookup returns CDR1 LGHNA and CDR2 YSLEER. Deletions cut 4 bases from V and 7 bases from J, with 13 bases between. This CDR3 region has 13 residues. The CDR3 nucleotides read TGCGCCAGCAGCCGAGACAGGTTCGGGACCCAGTACTTC. This codes for CASSRDRFGTQYF.

The V gene is TRBV28, the J gene TRBJ1-2; D is perhaps TRBD1 (5 bases). The germline V gene has CDR1 MDHEN and CDR2 SYDVKM. V gave up 5 bases and J gave up 7 bases, with 8 bases separating them. CDR3 size: 11 residues. Written as DNA, the CDR3 is TGTGCCAGCAGTCAGACAGTTGGCTACACCTTC. This codes for CASSQTVGYTF.

V usage is TRBV7-9 and J usage is TRBJ2-2; 8 bases fit TRBD1. Germline V gene sequence: CDR1 SEHNR, CDR2 FQNEAQ (reference sequence). With 6 bases clipped from V and 5 bases from J, the junction kept 11 bases outside the gene matches. The CDR3 sequence is 16 residues long. CDR3 sequence (DNA): TGTGCCAGCAGACCTGGGACAGGCGGGGAGACCGGGGAGCTGTTTTTT. This gives the protein CASRPGTGGETGELFF.

The chain uses TRBV5-6 and TRBJ2-2, with 8 bases matching TRBD2. This CDR3 contains 15 residues. V shed 6 bases, J shed 3 bases, and the junction held 7 bases outside the gene matches. The V gene's germline CDR1 is SGHDT and CDR2 YYEEEE. Written as DNA, the CDR3 is TGTGCCAGCACCCCGCGGGGGGCGTACACCGGGGAGCTGTTTTTT. Its protein is CASTPRGAYTGELFF.

This clone was counted only a few times. The chain carries TRBV9 and TRBJ1-1, with TRBD1 matching over 9 bases. CDR1 SGDLS and CDR2 YYNGEE come from the germline V gene. The CDR3 has 18 amino acids. V lost 0 bases, J lost 1 base, and 10 bases stayed unmatched. CDR3 protein: CASSVGLRDREKNTEAFF. The CDR3 DNA is TGTGCCAGCAGCGTAGGCCTTCGGGACAGGGAGAAGAACACTGAAGCTTTCTTT.

V usage is TRBV28 and J usage is TRBJ2-1; 10 bases fit TRBD2. Germline lookup yields CDR1 MDHEN and CDR2 SYDVKM. The CDR3 extends over 15 amino acids. With 6 bases clipped from V and 4 bases from J, the junction kept 6 bases outside the gene matches. The CDR3 is CASRTGLATYNEQFF. CDR3 DNA: TGTGCCAGCAGGACGGGACTAGCGACATACAATGAGCAGTTCTTC.

The chain joins TRBV14 to TRBJ2-1; maybe TRBD2 (6 bases). Germline assignment: CDR1 SGHDN and CDR2 FVKESK. The CDR3 has 15 amino acids. The ends were cut back, 8 bases at V and 2 bases at J, with 16 bases in the middle. CDR3 in amino acids: CASAAFGGTYNEQFF. DNA for the CDR3: TGTGCCAGCGCCGCGTTTGGGGGGACCTACAATGAGCAGTTCTTC.

The count of this clone is one. The chain has TRBV7-3 and TRBJ2-3, with 8 bases matching TRBD2. Germline lookup yields CDR1 SGHTA and CDR2 FQGTGA. The CDR3 has 15 residues. V was pared by 3 bases and J by 1 base, with 3 bases of the junction left unmatched. The CDR3 DNA is TGTGCCAGCAGCTTGGAAGCGGGGGGCACAGATACGCAGTATTTT. Translating gives CASSLEAGGTDTQYF.

J is TRBJ2-7 and V is TRBV10-1, with D possibly being TRBD2 (6 bases). Trimming removed 7 bases at V and 1 base at J, with 17 bases between. The germline gives CDR1 WNHNN, CDR2 SYGVQD (reference sequence). The CDR3 loop spans 15 amino acids. The CDR3 protein is CASMSGGAISYEQYF. The DNA of the CDR3 is TGCGCCAGCATGAGCGGCGGGGCAATATCCTACGAGCAGTACTTC.

The gene calls are TRBV19 and TRBJ1-1, with D perhaps matching TRBD1 (5 bases). Trimming removed 7 bases from V and 1 base from J, with 16 bases in between. Per the germline V gene, CDR1 is LNHDA and CDR2 is SQIVND (reference sequence). There are 15 residues in the CDR3. The CDR3 region has the DNA TGTGCCAGTATCCGACGGGGGACCCAGAACACTGAAGCTTTCTTT. Residues: CASIRRGTQNTEAFF.

The rearrangement joins TRBV18 to TRBJ2-3; 10 nucleotides align to TRBD2. Germline values: CDR1 KGHSH, CDR2 LQKENI. The CDR3 extends over 16 amino acids. V trimming: 6 bases; J trimming: 6 bases; junction bases outside the gene matches: 12. The CDR3 coding sequence is TGTGCCAGCTCCCCTTTTCCAGCGGGGGGGCCGGATACGCAGTATTTT. This codes for CASSPFPAGGPDTQYF.

This clone was seen a handful of times. The chain employs TRBV6-5 and TRBJ1-6; 7 positions match TRBD1. Germline V gene lookup returns CDR1 MNHEY and CDR2 SVGAGI. The ends lost 2 bases at V and 10 bases at J; junction bases unmatched: 8. The CDR3 totals 15 residues. CDR3 in DNA: TGTGCCAGCAGTTACGATACAGGGGACGGGTCACCCCTCCACTTT. Protein sequence: CASSYDTGDGSPLHF.

This clone was observed a handful of times. The CDR3 DNA reads as TGTGCCAGCAGTCCGGGACAGGGAAAGGCTGGGGCCAACGTCCTGACTTTC. Its translation is CASSPGQGKAGANVLTF. The rearrangement uses TRBV7-3 and TRBJ2-6, with 9 bases lining up with TRBD1. In germline, CDR1 is SGHTA, CDR2 FQGTGA. The CDR3 runs 17 residues. Trimming removed 6 bases from V and 2 bases from J; junction bases left unmatched: 8.

The rearrangement joins TRBV7-2 to TRBJ2-1; TRBD1 might be the D (7 bases). V was pared by 5 bases and J by 7 bases, with 15 bases between. The CDR3 is 14 amino acids. The germline V gene has CDR1 SGHTA and CDR2 FQGNSA. The chain's CDR3 is CASSLLQGRNEQFF. CDR3 bases: TGTGCCAGCAGCCTATTACAGGGGAGGAATGAGCAGTTCTTC.